This TCR beta chain came from a study of T cells in Graves' hyperthyroidism and ophthalmopathy (dated by TCRdb to about 2019). About the full investigation: Peripheral blood samples were taken at the time of initial diagnosis, prior to any treatment. A discovery cohort of fewer than 110 patients, 43 with Graves' ophthalmopathy and 55 to 60 with stable Graves' hyperthyroidism, was used to find distinguishing TCR V-J signatures. After sampling, hyperthyroidism patients received methimazole starting at 30 mg daily, and ophthalmopathy patients received high-dose intravenous methylprednisolone. The 90 to 100 discovery patients were randomly divided into training and test sets at a 7:3 ratio. Prospective prediction of ophthalmopathy was tested in an independent validation cohort of fewer than 20 hyperthyroidism patients and approximately 17 patients who later progressed to ophthalmopathy. TCR Vbeta CDR3 sequencing of 130 to 150 peripheral blood samples (over 40 ophthalmopathy, about 75 hyperthyroidism and approximately 17 progressor patients) is reported in the paper. Thyroid tissue and blood T-cell repertoires from over 5 Graves' hyperthyroidism patients were also compared in the study.

According to the germline V gene, CDR1 reads SQVTM and CDR2 reads ANQGSEA. The CDR3 covers 13 residues, taking in both the cysteine and the phenylalanine. The retained sequence is limited to the CDR3, 39 bases, with the frame set at the first base. V lost 7 bases and J lost 6 bases; the stretch between them is 17 bases long. Overall study results and their limits: Most expanded thyroid clonotypes (frequency above 0.001) were also found in blood, which suggests that blood repertoires may mirror thyroid immune responses. In cross-validation, a model built on a 13 V-J signature told ophthalmopathy apart from stable hyperthyroidism with about 90% sensitivity and approximately 81% specificity, and in testing the same model reached 80%/75%. In validation, progression to ophthalmopathy was predicted by the model with approximately 67% sensitivity and approximately 78% specificity, a median of about 6 months before onset. No statistical method was used to fix the sample size in advance, and group allocation was not hidden from the investigators.

As regards this clonotype: Its antigen remains unidentified. The input lacks base qualities; no much larger clone sits a single base away.

The TCR beta CDR3 regions were amplified from the RNA transcripts. A first-round RT-PCR of the TCR CDR3 used the HTBI primer set with the Qiagen OneStep RT-PCR kit. Libraries were constructed in a second round of multiplex PCR, after which size selection and purification were carried out. The libraries were sequenced on an Illumina HiSeq2000 using paired-end 100 bp reads. Per the original workflow: SOAPnuke was used to process the raw data, with reads discarded if the reads contained adapters or uncalled bases, had a mean Phred below 15, or lacked an exact constant-primer or identifier match. High-quality paired reads were merged using COPE v1.2.5, and each unique nucleotide sequence was defined as a clonotype. MiTCR v1.1 was used to align clonotypes to the IMGT TRBV, TRBD and TRBJ reference segments. The analysis included only V-J combinations with a frequency above 0.0001, which together covered over 98% of the repertoires. A TCS score was defined as the ratio between F50 (clonal expansion) and ExV (chaos), using BLOSUM62-based TCRdist between CDR3 peptides within each V-J. Welch's t-statistics and random forest reduced roughly 540 V-J features to 10 to 15, which were used in a naive Bayes classifier (R e1071). The similarity between thyroid and blood repertoires was quantified using the Morisita-Horn index. In TCRdb, the public reads were trimmed at Q25 with fastp and aligned with MiXCR, with productive beta chains retained. Under each unique CDR3 protein, matching rows form one entry showing the most common genes and DNA. The V and J calls come from TCRdb's annotation, not from the publication. This sample comprises some 800,000 distinct CDR3 sequences, roughly 40% of them detected only once. Approximately 8.7% of the sample goes to the ten largest clones.

A patient counted as having stable Graves' hyperthyroidism if no progression to ophthalmopathy occurred over 18 months of follow-up. Hyperthyroidism patients were aged 18 to 65 years and newly diagnosed, with disease duration of less than 2 months. Any patient with an uncontrolled infection, another autoimmune disease, pregnancy or lactation was excluded. Diagnoses were established on the basis of clinical symptoms, serum thyroxine and TRAb, thyroid ultrasound, and orbital computed tomography. PBMCs were isolated from about 10 ml of fresh peripheral blood by Ficoll-Paque density gradient centrifugation. Total RNA was extracted using Trizol reagent, and RNA quality was assessed on an Agilent 2100 Bioanalyzer.

The clonotype comes from a young man with Graves' hyperthyroidism. The rearrangement joined TRBV29-1 to TRBJ2-3; the D assignment is uncertain and may be TRBD1 or TRBD2, with 7 bases supporting each. The sample was blood. The CDR3 region reads CSDYRQGGDTQYF. At the DNA level, the sequence is TGCAGCGACTACCGACAGGGAGGGGATACGCAGTATTTT.